The text below deals with one T cell receptor (beta chain). The data were taken from a study of patients and donors after allogeneic stem cell transplantation. TCRdb passed the RT-PCR reads through MiXCR, listing each CDR3 protein once. The sample has roughly 960,000 distinct CDR3 sequences; approximately 19% are singletons. Sequences were obtained from blood, either unsorted or a sorted T cell fraction (not recorded which). The origin of this receptor is a human donor who was either an allogeneic HSCT recipient or a stem cell or donor lymphocyte infusion donor (not recorded which). It is not recorded whose cells these are; they may come from a transplant donor.

CDR3: CASSQTQLAGDYEQYF. The CDR3 coding sequence is TGTGCCAGCAGCCAAACACAACTAGCGGGAGACTACGAGCAGTACTTC. The rearrangement joins TRBV7-9 to TRBJ2-7, with TRBD2 identical over 11 bases. V shed 5 bases, J shed 3 bases, and the junction held 9 bases outside the gene matches. The CDR3 length is 16 residues. Per germline, CDR1 SEHNR and CDR2 FQNEAQ (reference sequence).